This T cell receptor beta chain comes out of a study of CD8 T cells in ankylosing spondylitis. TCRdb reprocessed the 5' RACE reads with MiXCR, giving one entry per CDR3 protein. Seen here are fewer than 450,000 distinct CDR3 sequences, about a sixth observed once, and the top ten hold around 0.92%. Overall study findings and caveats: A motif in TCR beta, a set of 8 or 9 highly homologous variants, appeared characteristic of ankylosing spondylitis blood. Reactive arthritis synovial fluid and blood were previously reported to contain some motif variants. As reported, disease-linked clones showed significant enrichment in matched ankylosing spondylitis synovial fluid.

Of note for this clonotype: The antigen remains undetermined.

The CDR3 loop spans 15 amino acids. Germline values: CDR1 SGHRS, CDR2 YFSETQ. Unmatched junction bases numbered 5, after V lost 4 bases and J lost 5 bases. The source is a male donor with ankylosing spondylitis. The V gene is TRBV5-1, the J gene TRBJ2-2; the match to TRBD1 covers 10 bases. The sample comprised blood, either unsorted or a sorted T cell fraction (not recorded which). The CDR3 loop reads CASSQRTGGTGELFF. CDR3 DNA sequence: TGCGCCAGCAGCCAACGGACAGGGGGAACCGGGGAGCTGTTTTTT.